These 32 T cell receptor beta chains originate from one sample sequenced in a study of cytomegalovirus exposure and HLA in healthy donors. The assay was immunoSEQ multiplex PCR, and TCRdb's table has in-frame clones only and misses some. Here the sample spans approximately 180,000 clones, approximately 85% being singletons. The sample was PBMCs. Receptors originate from a woman aged 18-35 years in good health and CMV-seronegative.

The V and J genes are TRBV2 and TRBJ1-3, with 8 bases that match TRBD1. Germline trimming cut 5 bases from V and 2 bases from J; bases unmatched to any gene: 8. The CDR3 length is 16 residues. Germline V lookup: CDR1 SNHLY, CDR2 FYNNEI. The chain's CDR3 is CASSMIPGGAGNTIYF. In DNA form, the CDR3 reads TGTGCCAGCAGTATGATCCCAGGGGGCGCTGGAAACACCATATATTTT. Filled out from reference TRBV2 and TRBJ1-3, the complete variable domain reads EPEVTQTPSHQVTQMGQEVILRCVPISNHLYFYWYRQILGQKVEFLVSFYNNEISEKSEIFDDQFSVERPDGSNFTLKIRSTKLEDSAMYFCASSMIPGGAGNTIYFGEGSWLTVV.

The rearrangement uses TRBV14 and TRBJ2-7; D remains ambiguous. This CDR3 has 12 amino acids. The ends were cut back, 1 base at V and 4 bases at J, with 5 bases in the middle. CDR1 and CDR2 from the germline V gene are SGHDN and FVKESK. The CDR3, as DNA: TGTGCCAGCAGCCAAGTCCGGTACGAGCAGTACTTC. Its protein product is CASSQVRYEQYF. The full variable domain, completed using reference TRBV14 and TRBJ2-7, is EAGVTQFPSHSVIEKGQTVTLRCDPISGHDNLYWYRRVMGKEIKFLLHFVKESKQDESGMPNNRFLAERTGGTYSTLKVQPAELEDSGVYFCASSQVRYEQYFGPGTRLTVT.

The rearrangement uses TRBV19 and TRBJ2-1; 7 positions agree with TRBD2. CDR3 length: 14 amino acids. Germline values: CDR1 LNHDA, CDR2 SQIVND (reference sequence). The V and J ends lost 10 bases and 5 bases, in that order; junction bases with no gene match: 11. The CDR3: CATNGGYLNNEQFF. In nucleotides, the CDR3 is TGTGCCACCAACGGGGGGTACCTGAACAATGAGCAGTTCTTC.

Here the CDR3 DNA reads TGTGCCAGCACTACCGGTAGGGGCTACGAGCAGTACTTC. Translation: CASTTGRGYEQYF. V is TRBV27 and J is TRBJ2-7; tentatively, D is TRBD1 (5 bases). CDR1 is MNHEY and CDR2 is SMNVEV in the germline V gene (reference sequence). The CDR3 is 13 amino acids. V lost 7 bases and J lost 3, with 13 bases in between.

CDR3 bases: TGTGCCAGCAGCTTGGCCGTAAACACCGGGGAGCTGTTTTTT. It specifies CASSLAVNTGELFF. The J gene is TRBJ2-2, the V gene TRBV5-6; D gene uncertain. CDR1 SGHDT and CDR2 YYEEEE come from the germline V gene. The CDR3 runs to 14 residues. The germline V and J ends were trimmed by 0 bases and 2 bases, with 5 bases remaining between them.

The chain uses TRBV5-1 and TRBJ2-7, with 8 bases fitting TRBD2. The V gene end was trimmed by 4 bases and the J gene end by 6 bases; junction bases not matched to a gene: 9. This CDR3 spans 14 amino acids. Looked up from germline, CDR1 is SGHRS and CDR2 is YFSETQ. The CDR3, as DNA: TGCGCCAGCAGCCCCGGGGGGGATCATGTCGAGCAGTACTTC. Its protein product is CASSPGGDHVEQYF. The entire variable domain, with the rest obtained from reference TRBV5-1 and TRBJ2-7, is as follows: KAGVTQTPRYLIKTRGQQVTLSCSPISGHRSVSWYQQTPGQGLQFLFEYFSETQRNKGNFPGRFSGRQFSNSRSEMNVSTLELGDSALYLCASSPGGDHVEQYFGPGTRLTVT.

This clone was seen a handful of times. V gene TRBV2 combines with J gene TRBJ2-6; D remains unclear. This CDR3 has 14 amino acids. With 3 bases removed from V and 7 bases from J, the gap between germline ends came to 10 bases. Germline CDR1 SNHLY, CDR2 FYNNEI. The CDR3 is CASSESPGANVLTF. The DNA of the CDR3 is TGTGCCAGCAGTGAGAGTCCGGGTGCCAACGTCCTGACTTTC.

The genes are TRBV15 and TRBJ1-5; D unclear. Trimming took 0 bases from V and 3 from J, leaving 9 bases between them. This CDR3 spans 15 amino acids. Germline V gives CDR1 LNHNV, CDR2 YYDKDF (reference sequence). The CDR3, as DNA: TGTGCCACCAGCAGAGATACAGAAGACAATCAGCCCCAGCATTTT. As protein: CATSRDTEDNQPQHF.

The chain employs TRBV27 and TRBJ2-7, with TRBD1 matching over 7 bases. Trimming at V came to 3 bases and at J to 6 bases, leaving 17 bases not matched to a gene. Germline V gene sequence: CDR1 MNHEY, CDR2 SMNVEV (reference sequence). The CDR3 runs to 17 residues. The CDR3 DNA follows: TGTGCCAGCAGTTTCTGGTTAGGGACAGCCGACGGGCGCGAGCAGTACTTC. Residues: CASSFWLGTADGREQYF.

The gene calls are TRBV27 and TRBJ1-2; tentative D call: TRBD1 (6 bases). Germline lookup yields CDR1 MNHEY and CDR2 SMNVEV (reference sequence). The CDR3 totals 15 residues. V was trimmed by 0 bases and J by 4 bases, leaving 12 bases between them. The CDR3 nucleotides are TGTGCCAGCAGTTTATCGTCGGGGGGCGCCTATGGCTACACCTTC. Its protein product is CASSLSSGGAYGYTF.

The chain employs TRBV10-3 and TRBJ2-1; 14 bases map to TRBD2. The V gene end was trimmed by 4 bases and the J gene end by 7 bases; junction bases not matched to a gene: 9. Germline CDR1 reads ENHRY; CDR2 reads SYGVKD. This CDR3 contains 17 residues. The DNA of the CDR3 is TGTGCCATCAGTGCGAACTCCGGGACTAGCGGGAGTAATGAGCAGTTCTTC. As protein: CAISANSGTSGSNEQFF.

This clone appeared once. V is TRBV6-6 and J is TRBJ2-3; D gene unclear. Germline lookup yields CDR1 MNHNY and CDR2 SVGAGI (reference sequence). The CDR3 runs to 12 residues. V was shortened by 8 bases and J by 5 bases, with 11 bases between the two germline ends. CDR3 DNA: TGTGCCAGCTCCCTCGGCGGAGATACGCAGTATTTT. It yields the protein CASSLGGDTQYF.

In DNA form, the CDR3 reads TGCGCCAGCAGCTTATCTACAGGGTTGGGCACTGAAGCTTTCTTT. Translated: CASSLSTGLGTEAFF. This chain connects TRBV5-1 to TRBJ1-1; D perhaps matches TRBD1 (6 bases). V was shortened by 2 bases and J by 4 bases, with 15 bases between the two germline ends. The V gene's germline CDR1 is SGHRS and CDR2 YFSETQ. The CDR3 has 15 residues.

The chain joins TRBV6-5 to TRBJ1-1; TRBD1 is a possible D gene (6 bases). In germline, CDR1 is MNHEY, CDR2 SVGAGI. The CDR3 extends over 15 amino acids. V lost 2 bases and J lost 3, with 13 bases in between. CDR3 bases: TGTGCCAGCAGTTACGGACAGAGGGGTGACACTGAAGCTTTCTTT. Amino acid sequence: CASSYGQRGDTEAFF.

This chain connects TRBV7-8 to TRBJ1-2; D unresolved. Trimming shortened V by 3 bases and J by 3 bases, and 17 bases separated the two germline ends. Germline loops: CDR1 SGHVS, CDR2 FQNEAQ. The length of the CDR3 is 16 residues. The chain's CDR3 is CASSFRGWYQDYGYTF. DNA of the CDR3: TGTGCCAGCAGCTTCCGGGGTTGGTATCAGGACTATGGCTACACCTTC.

The chain has TRBV9 and TRBJ2-1; possible D gene TRBD2, 6 bases. The CDR3 is 16 residues long. The V end was cut by 3 bases, the J end by 0 bases, with 13 bases between. Germline V CDR1 and CDR2: SGDLS, YYNGEE. The CDR3 reads CASSGGLGGSYNEQFF. The CDR3 region has the DNA TGTGCCAGCAGCGGGGGTTTGGGGGGCTCCTACAATGAGCAGTTCTTC.

The V call is TRBV25-1, the J call TRBJ2-1, with TRBD2 matching over 7 bases. The V gene's germline CDR1 is MGHDK and CDR2 SYGVNS. CDR3 length equals 16 residues. J lost 0 bases, V lost 3 bases, and 5 bases had no gene match. The CDR3 protein is CASSESSGHSYNEQFF. DNA for the CDR3: TGTGCCAGCAGTGAGTCTAGCGGACACTCCTACAATGAGCAGTTCTTC.

This chain joins TRBV9 and TRBJ2-7; tentatively, D is TRBD2 (6 bases). Deletions cut 1 base from V and 5 bases from J, with 16 bases between. Germline CDR1 is SGDLS and CDR2 is YYNGEE. CDR3 length: 15 residues. CDR3 sequence (DNA): TGTGCCAGCAGCGTATCGGGGGTTACCCCCCACGAGCAGTACTTC. Protein product: CASSVSGVTPHEQYF. Supplemented by reference TRBV9 and TRBJ2-7, the full variable domain reads DSGVTQTPKHLITATGQRVTLRCSPRSGDLSVYWYQQSLDQGLQFLIQYYNGEERAKGNILERFSAQQFPDLHSELNLSSLELGDSALYFCASSVSGVTPHEQYFGPGTRLTVT.

This clone was observed a few times. The V gene is TRBV4-1, the J gene TRBJ1-4; the match to TRBD1 covers 9 bases. V lost 1 base and J lost 8; bases outside the gene matches: 5. CDR3 length equals 15 residues. Germline lookup yields CDR1 MGHRA and CDR2 YSYEKL. This CDR3 reads CASSQGPDRGEKLFF. DNA of the CDR3: TGCGCCAGCAGCCAAGGGCCGGACAGGGGAGAAAAACTGTTTTTT.

V gene TRBV2 combines with J gene TRBJ1-1, with D hard to call. The germline gives CDR1 SNHLY, CDR2 FYNNEI. The CDR3 length is 15 residues. Trimming shortened V by 4 bases and J by 5 bases, and 17 bases separated the two germline ends. In nucleotides, the CDR3 is TGTGCCAGCAGTGGGCCAGCCATGCGGGTAACTGAAGCTTTCTTT. This gives the protein CASSGPAMRVTEAFF.

Here the CDR3 DNA reads TGCGCCAGCAGCTTGGACAGGGGGAACAATGAGCAGTTCTTC. Protein sequence: CASSLDRGNNEQFF. The chain recombines TRBV5-1 with TRBJ2-1, with TRBD1 matching 8 bases. CDR3 length: 14 residues. Unmatched junction bases numbered 1, after V lost 0 bases and J lost 5 bases. Germline V gene lookup returns CDR1 SGHRS and CDR2 YFSETQ.

This chain links TRBV6-5 with TRBJ2-7; 7 nucleotides align to TRBD1. This CDR3 is 15 amino acids long. Germline V CDR1 and CDR2: MNHEY, SVGAGI. Trimming took 0 bases from V and 4 from J; bases not matched to a gene: 6. In nucleotides, the CDR3 is TGTGCCAGCAGTTACTCGATTCAGGGGGAGTACGAGCAGTACTTC. Translation: CASSYSIQGEYEQYF.

The chain carries TRBV4-1 and TRBJ1-2; TRBD1 is a possible D gene (5 bases). The CDR3 totals 17 residues. CDR1 MGHRA and CDR2 YSYEKL come from the germline V gene. V was shortened by 0 bases and J by 1 base, with 15 bases between the two germline ends. CDR3 amino acids: CASSQDRLGGYNYGYTF. The CDR3, as DNA: TGCGCCAGCAGCCAAGATCGCCTCGGGGGTTATAACTATGGCTACACCTTC.

The chain joins TRBV30 to TRBJ1-5, with D tentatively TRBD1 (6 bases). Looked up from germline, CDR1 is GTSNPN and CDR2 is SVGIG (reference sequence). The CDR3 spans 15 residues. V was trimmed by 2 bases and J by 7 bases, leaving 18 bases between them. CDR3 DNA sequence: TGTGCCTGGAGTCCCAAGGACAGAGGGATCCAGCCCCAGCATTTT. Residues: CAWSPKDRGIQPQHF.

This clone has a single count. The genes are TRBV2 and TRBJ1-1; D possibly corresponds to TRBD1 (6 bases). Trimming took off 6 bases at V and 0 bases at J, with 14 bases between the two ends. The V gene's germline CDR1 is SNHLY and CDR2 FYNNEI. The CDR3 has 15 amino acids. The CDR3 region has the DNA TGTGCCAGCAGGGATGGGGGCCCTATGAACACTGAAGCTTTCTTT. Amino acids: CASRDGGPMNTEAFF.

V is TRBV27 and J is TRBJ2-2; TRBD1 agrees at 7 bases. Per the germline V gene, CDR1 is MNHEY and CDR2 is SMNVEV (reference sequence). Losses at the gene ends were 8 bases for V and 2 bases for J; bases not matched to a gene: 11. The CDR3 runs 16 residues. This CDR3 reads CASGNRQGTNTGELFF. CDR3 nucleotide sequence: TGTGCCAGCGGAAACAGACAGGGTACAAACACCGGGGAGCTGTTTTTT.

The CDR3 reads CASSDRGNEKLFF. CDR3 bases: TGTGCCAGCAGCGACAGGGGGAACGAAAAACTGTTTTTT. The genes are TRBV28 and TRBJ1-4; 9 positions agree with TRBD1. V dropped 6 bases and J dropped 8; count of bases not matched to a gene: 4. Germline assignment: CDR1 MDHEN and CDR2 SYDVKM. CDR3 length equals 13 residues.

The chain uses TRBV6-1 and TRBJ2-7, with 10 bases lining up with TRBD1. Germline CDR1 reads MNHNS; CDR2 reads SASEGT. This CDR3 spans 14 amino acids. Trimming cost V 7 bases and J 4 bases; bases outside gene matches: 7. The CDR3 reads CASKPGQGVYEQYF. CDR3 in DNA: TGTGCCAGCAAGCCTGGACAGGGGGTTTACGAGCAGTACTTC.

The V and J genes are TRBV29-1 and TRBJ1-1, with D possibly TRBD1 on 6 matching bases. V dropped 3 bases and J dropped 1 base, with 18 bases sitting between them. The CDR3 length is 16 residues. Germline V gene sequence: CDR1 SQVTM, CDR2 ANQGSEA. This CDR3 is CSVDPFRDTWNTEAFF. The CDR3 DNA is TGCAGCGTTGACCCATTCCGGGACACCTGGAACACTGAAGCTTTCTTT.

V usage is TRBV5-4 and J usage is TRBJ2-6; 7 positions agree with TRBD2. Germline loops: CDR1 SGHNT, CDR2 YYREEE (reference sequence). This CDR3 region has 16 residues. Unmatched junction bases numbered 8, after V lost 4 bases and J lost 4 bases. CDR3 protein: CASSLGGSEGANVLTF. In DNA, the CDR3 is TGTGCCAGCAGCCTCGGGGGGTCGGAAGGGGCCAACGTCCTGACTTTC.

The gene calls are TRBV2 and TRBJ1-1; possible D gene TRBD1, 6 bases. V lost 6 bases and J 0 bases, leaving 8 bases between the germline ends. Germline V CDR1 and CDR2: SNHLY, FYNNEI. This CDR3 comprises 13 residues. In DNA form, the CDR3 reads TGTGCCAGCAGCTGGACAGTGAACACTGAAGCTTTCTTT. Translation: CASSWTVNTEAFF.

The genes are TRBV21-1 and TRBJ1-2. TRBV21-1 is assigned pseudogene status. The CDR3 is made up of 15 amino acids. CDR3 residues: CASSKGRLGDYGYTF. The CDR3, as DNA: TGTGCCAGCAGCAAAGGCCGACTCGGTGACTATGGCTACACCTTC.